A selection of T cell receptor beta chains follows, all from one sample in a study of identical twins. Each CDR3 protein is one row after TCRdb ran MiXCR on the 5' RACE reads. The table has roughly 290,000 distinct CDR3 sequences, roughly 8.6% seen once; the top ten hold approximately 7%. The same specimen was also included in a second study, on yellow fever vaccine responses in identical twins.

The specimen was CD8+ T cells sorted from blood. The receptors were sampled from a woman aged 18-35 years in good health. Each CDR3 is given with its conserved first and last residue. Each record gives: V gene, CDR3 length, J gene, clone size, D gene, CDR3 DNA, CDR3 protein. D genes are given only for firm matches. Clone size is shown for a subset of rows, as once, few, many or a class of expanded clone.

V gene: TRBV7-9; CDR3 length: 12; J gene: TRBJ1-2; clone size: .; D gene: TRBD1; CDR3 DNA: TGTGCCAGCAGCTTAGGGGGACAGCCTTATACCTTC; CDR3 protein: CASSLGGQPYTF
V gene: TRBV15; CDR3 length: 14; J gene: TRBJ1-2; clone size: once; D gene: .; CDR3 DNA: TGTGCCACCAGCAGAGACACCCTCGACTATGGCTACACCTTC; CDR3 protein: CATSRDTLDYGYTF
V gene: TRBV5-1; CDR3 length: 12; J gene: TRBJ2-1; clone size: few; D gene: .; CDR3 DNA: TGCGCCAGCAGCTTGGTAATTGAGGAGCAGTTCTTC; CDR3 protein: CASSLVIEEQFF
V gene: TRBV6-1; CDR3 length: 15; J gene: TRBJ2-3; clone size: few; D gene: .; CDR3 DNA: TGTGCCAGCAGTGAAGACCGCTTGGCCACAGATACGCAGTATTTT; CDR3 protein: CASSEDRLATDTQYF
V gene: TRBV6-6; CDR3 length: 13; J gene: TRBJ2-1; clone size: few; D gene: .; CDR3 DNA: TGTGCCAGCACCCTGGGACTTAACAATGAGCAGTTCTTC; CDR3 protein: CASTLGLNNEQFF
V gene: TRBV5-1; CDR3 length: 14; J gene: TRBJ1-1; clone size: many; D gene: .; CDR3 DNA: TGCGCCAGCAGCTTGGGGGTTTATGCCGCTGAAGCTTTCTTT; CDR3 protein: CASSLGVYAAEAFF
V gene: TRBV4-3; CDR3 length: 18; J gene: TRBJ2-2; clone size: few; D gene: TRBD2; CDR3 DNA: TGCGCCAGCAGCCAGGAACTAGCGGGGGTGACCACAGCCGGGGAGCTGTTTTTT; CDR3 protein: CASSQELAGVTTAGELFF
V gene: TRBV12-3/TRBV12-4; CDR3 length: 16; J gene: TRBJ2-2; clone size: many; D gene: TRBD2; CDR3 DNA: TGTGCCAGCAGTTTATACCCTAGCGGGAGCACCGGGGAGCTGTTTTTT; CDR3 protein: CASSLYPSGSTGELFF
V gene: TRBV12-3/TRBV12-4; CDR3 length: 13; J gene: TRBJ2-1; clone size: few; D gene: .; CDR3 DNA: TGTGCCAGCAGTGGCCTCGGGGACAATGAGCAGTTCTTC; CDR3 protein: CASSGLGDNEQFF
V gene: TRBV6-1; CDR3 length: 16; J gene: TRBJ2-5; clone size: many; D gene: TRBD1; CDR3 DNA: TGTGCCAGCAACCTCCCCTGGGGGACAGGAGAGGAGACCCAGTACTTC; CDR3 protein: CASNLPWGTGEETQYF
V gene: TRBV19; CDR3 length: 16; J gene: TRBJ2-1; clone size: few; D gene: .; CDR3 DNA: TGTGCCAGTAGTATAAAAAGGGGGTGGTCCTACAATGAGCAGTTCTTC; CDR3 protein: CASSIKRGWSYNEQFF
V gene: TRBV29-1; CDR3 length: 14; J gene: TRBJ2-7; clone size: few; D gene: TRBD2; CDR3 DNA: TGCAGCGTTGACGGGACTAGCGGGGGCTACGAGCAGTACTTC; CDR3 protein: CSVDGTSGGYEQYF
V gene: TRBV29-1; CDR3 length: 12; J gene: TRBJ2-1; clone size: few; D gene: .; CDR3 DNA: TGCAGCGTTGGGGACCCCTACAATGAGCAGTTCTTC; CDR3 protein: CSVGDPYNEQFF
V gene: TRBV6-5; CDR3 length: 15; J gene: TRBJ2-1; clone size: few; D gene: .; CDR3 DNA: TGTGCCAGCAGTTACTCCGGGGCCGGCTGGGATGAGCAGTTCTTC; CDR3 protein: CASSYSGAGWDEQFF
V gene: TRBV6-5; CDR3 length: 16; J gene: TRBJ2-7; clone size: .; D gene: .; CDR3 DNA: TGTGCCAGCAGTTACTCCGTCTCGGCAGGGGTTGCCGAGCAGTACTTC; CDR3 protein: CASSYSVSAGVAEQYF
V gene: TRBV12-5; CDR3 length: 12; J gene: TRBJ2-3; clone size: .; D gene: .; CDR3 DNA: TGTGCTAGTGGTTTGCGGGTGGATACGCAGTATTTT; CDR3 protein: CASGLRVDTQYF
V gene: TRBV29-1; CDR3 length: 17; J gene: TRBJ2-5; clone size: many; D gene: TRBD2; CDR3 DNA: TGCAGCGTCGTAGGGACTAGCGGGAGTGGGAACCAAGAGACCCAGTACTTC; CDR3 protein: CSVVGTSGSGNQETQYF
V gene: TRBV5-5; CDR3 length: 14; J gene: TRBJ1-5; clone size: few; D gene: .; CDR3 DNA: TGTGCCAGCAGCTCCGAGACCAACAATCAGCCCCAGCATTTT; CDR3 protein: CASSSETNNQPQHF
V gene: TRBV7-9; CDR3 length: 15; J gene: TRBJ2-1; clone size: many; D gene: TRBD2; CDR3 DNA: TGTGCCAGCAGCTATCCCGGGACTAGCGCATATGAGCAGTTCTTC; CDR3 protein: CASSYPGTSAYEQFF
V gene: TRBV6-5; CDR3 length: 18; J gene: TRBJ2-7; clone size: many; D gene: TRBD2; CDR3 DNA: TGTGCCAGCAGTACTACCTGGACTAGCGGGAGGGACAGCCTCGAGCAGTACTTC; CDR3 protein: CASSTTWTSGRDSLEQYF
V gene: TRBV28; CDR3 length: 13; J gene: TRBJ2-7; clone size: .; D gene: .; CDR3 DNA: TGTGCCAGCAGCACCAGGGTAAACTACGAGCAGTACTTC; CDR3 protein: CASSTRVNYEQYF
V gene: TRBV20-1; CDR3 length: 14; J gene: TRBJ2-2; clone size: .; D gene: .; CDR3 DNA: TGCAGTGCTAGGCCACGGGGGAACACCGGGGAGCTGTTTTTT; CDR3 protein: CSARPRGNTGELFF
V gene: TRBV20-1; CDR3 length: 13; J gene: TRBJ2-7; clone size: many; D gene: TRBD2; CDR3 DNA: TGCAGTGCCCTAGCGGGCCTAACCTACGAGCAGTACTTC; CDR3 protein: CSALAGLTYEQYF
V gene: TRBV12-3/TRBV12-4; CDR3 length: 13; J gene: TRBJ2-7; clone size: many; D gene: .; CDR3 DNA: TGTGCCAGCAGTTTTTTGGAGGAACTCGAGCAGTACTTC; CDR3 protein: CASSFLEELEQYF
V gene: TRBV27; CDR3 length: 13; J gene: TRBJ2-1; clone size: many; D gene: .; CDR3 DNA: TGTGCCAGCAGTCCCGACTGGGTCAATGAGCAGTTCTTC; CDR3 protein: CASSPDWVNEQFF
V gene: TRBV7-2; CDR3 length: 14; J gene: TRBJ2-5; clone size: .; D gene: .; CDR3 DNA: TGTGCCAGCAGCTTAACTCCGAGGGCGGAGACCCAGTACTTC; CDR3 protein: CASSLTPRAETQYF
V gene: TRBV12-3/TRBV12-4; CDR3 length: 13; J gene: TRBJ1-2; clone size: many; D gene: .; CDR3 DNA: TGTGCCAGCAGTTTACCGGGGTCTCATGGCTACACCTTC; CDR3 protein: CASSLPGSHGYTF
V gene: TRBV4-1; CDR3 length: 14; J gene: TRBJ2-3; clone size: many; D gene: .; CDR3 DNA: TGCGCCAGCAGCCAGTCACTACTCACAGATACGCAGTATTTT; CDR3 protein: CASSQSLLTDTQYF
V gene: TRBV29-1; CDR3 length: 13; J gene: TRBJ1-1; clone size: .; D gene: .; CDR3 DNA: TGCAGCGTTGAAGATTTTTTGCGGACTGAAGCTTTCTTT; CDR3 protein: CSVEDFLRTEAFF
V gene: TRBV28; CDR3 length: 18; J gene: TRBJ2-7; clone size: .; D gene: TRBD2; CDR3 DNA: TGTGCCAGCAGCGAAGGGCTAGCGGGGGGCGGGTTGTCCTACGAGCAGTACTTC; CDR3 protein: CASSEGLAGGGLSYEQYF
V gene: TRBV14; CDR3 length: 13; J gene: TRBJ2-2; clone size: few; D gene: .; CDR3 DNA: TGTGCCAGCAGCCAAAAGTCGGGAGGGGAGCTGTTTTTT; CDR3 protein: CASSQKSGGELFF